A selection of T cell receptor beta chains follows, all from one sample in a study of control samples from healthy donors and cancer patients. The table came from immunoSEQ multiplex PCR; TCRdb's copy has only in-frame clones and leaves some out. The table records 150,000 to 170,000 clones, just under 95% of them present only once. Sequencing input: blood. Receptors were obtained from a man between 40 and 49 years old in good health. Each CDR3 is given with its conserved first and last residue. Fields, in order: clone size, J gene, D gene, V gene, CDR3 DNA, CDR3 protein. D genes are given only for firm matches. For some rows the clone size is stated as once, few or many, or as a class when expanded; others skip it.

clone size: NA
J gene: TRBJ2-7
D gene: NA
V gene: TRBV5-1
CDR3 DNA: TGCGCCAGCAAACCGACAGGTATCTACGAGCAGTACTTC
CDR3 protein: CASKPTGIYEQYF

clone size: NA
J gene: TRBJ1-4
D gene: NA
V gene: TRBV4-2
CDR3 DNA: TGTGCCAGCAGCCAAGAAGCCCCGGAGATTAGGGCTAATGAAAAACTGTTTTTT
CDR3 protein: CASSQEAPEIRANEKLFF

clone size: once
J gene: TRBJ1-3
D gene: TRBD1
V gene: TRBV18
CDR3 DNA: TGTGCCAGCTCACCGTGGACAGGGTTATCTGGAAACACCATATATTTT
CDR3 protein: CASSPWTGLSGNTIYF

clone size: NA
J gene: TRBJ1-2
D gene: NA
V gene: TRBV7-2
CDR3 DNA: TGTGCCAGCAGCTTAGACGGTACGGGCTATGGCTACACCTTC
CDR3 protein: CASSLDGTGYGYTF

clone size: once
J gene: TRBJ2-7
D gene: NA
V gene: TRBV28
CDR3 DNA: TGTGCCAGCAGTTGGGGGGGGGCCGTGGACGAGCAGTACTTC
CDR3 protein: CASSWGGAVDEQYF

clone size: NA
J gene: TRBJ1-5
D gene: TRBD1
V gene: TRBV19
CDR3 DNA: TGTGCCAGTAGTATAGGGTCGGGGACAGGGAATCAGCCCCAGCATTTT
CDR3 protein: CASSIGSGTGNQPQHF

clone size: NA
J gene: TRBJ2-3
D gene: TRBD2
V gene: TRBV11-2
CDR3 DNA: TGTGCCAGCAGCTTAGTCCGGGGGGCAGATACGCAGTATTTT
CDR3 protein: CASSLVRGADTQYF

clone size: NA
J gene: TRBJ1-1
D gene: NA
V gene: TRBV25-1
CDR3 DNA: TGTGCCAGCAGTGAACCCGGGTCAGAAGGAACTGAAGCTTTCTTT
CDR3 protein: CASSEPGSEGTEAFF

clone size: NA
J gene: TRBJ1-2
D gene: NA
V gene: TRBV4-1
CDR3 DNA: TGCGCCAGCAGCCCCCACAGGACGTCTAACTATGGCTACACCTTC
CDR3 protein: CASSPHRTSNYGYTF

clone size: NA
J gene: TRBJ2-1
D gene: NA
V gene: TRBV19
CDR3 DNA: TGTGCCAGTAGTATTGGTGACAATGAGCAGTTCTTC
CDR3 protein: CASSIGDNEQFF

clone size: NA
J gene: TRBJ1-1
D gene: NA
V gene: TRBV4-2
CDR3 DNA: TGTGCCAGCAGGCCAGGAGAATTGAACACTGAAGCTTTCTTT
CDR3 protein: CASRPGELNTEAFF

clone size: NA
J gene: TRBJ2-1
D gene: NA
V gene: TRBV12-5
CDR3 DNA: TGTGCTAGTGGTTCCGGATCGCGGGGAGACTACAATGAGCAGTTCTTC
CDR3 protein: CASGSGSRGDYNEQFF

clone size: NA
J gene: TRBJ1-5
D gene: TRBD1
V gene: TRBV7-9
CDR3 DNA: TGTGCCAGCAGCAAGGGACAGGGTAATCAGCCCCAGCATTTT
CDR3 protein: CASSKGQGNQPQHF

clone size: NA
J gene: TRBJ2-1
D gene: NA
V gene: TRBV28
CDR3 DNA: TGTGCCAGCAGTTGGGAGAGCTCCTACAATGAGCAGTTCTTC
CDR3 protein: CASSWESSYNEQFF

clone size: NA
J gene: TRBJ2-1
D gene: TRBD2
V gene: TRBV4-1
CDR3 DNA: TGCGCCAGCAGCCAAGATTTACTAGCGGGGGGACGCAATGAGCAGTTCTTC
CDR3 protein: CASSQDLLAGGRNEQFF

clone size: NA
J gene: TRBJ2-3
D gene: NA
V gene: TRBV5-6
CDR3 DNA: TGTGCCAGCAGTTATAGCGGTAGCACAGATACGCAGTATTTT
CDR3 protein: CASSYSGSTDTQYF

clone size: NA
J gene: TRBJ2-7
D gene: NA
V gene: TRBV15
CDR3 DNA: TGTGCCACCAGACCGGGACAACAGATAGGCTACGAGCAGTACTTC
CDR3 protein: CATRPGQQIGYEQYF

clone size: NA
J gene: TRBJ1-2
D gene: TRBD1
V gene: TRBV7-9
CDR3 DNA: TGTGCCAGCAGCTTCTGGGACAGGGACGGTGGCTACACCTTC
CDR3 protein: CASSFWDRDGGYTF

clone size: NA
J gene: TRBJ2-1
D gene: TRBD1
V gene: TRBV5-1
CDR3 DNA: TGCGCCAGCAGCTTTGGGACAGGGAGAATCAATGAGCAGTTCTTC
CDR3 protein: CASSFGTGRINEQFF

clone size: NA
J gene: TRBJ2-3
D gene: TRBD2
V gene: TRBV19
CDR3 DNA: TGTGCCAGTAGTCCCGGACTAGCACACACAGATACGCAGTATTTT
CDR3 protein: CASSPGLAHTDTQYF

clone size: once
J gene: TRBJ1-2
D gene: TRBD1
V gene: TRBV3-1/TRBV3-2
CDR3 DNA: TGTGCCAGCAGCGATGCAGGGGGCGGCGGCTACACCTTC
CDR3 protein: CASSDAGGGGYTF

clone size: NA
J gene: TRBJ1-3
D gene: NA
V gene: TRBV27
CDR3 DNA: TGTGCCAGCAGAACGACAGACAGCTCTGGAAACACCATATATTTT
CDR3 protein: CASRTTDSSGNTIYF

clone size: once
J gene: TRBJ1-1
D gene: NA
V gene: TRBV6-5
CDR3 DNA: TGTGCCAGCACGGAGGGCAGGGCGAACACTGAAGCTTTCTTT
CDR3 protein: CASTEGRANTEAFF

clone size: NA
J gene: TRBJ1-1
D gene: TRBD1
V gene: TRBV7-2
CDR3 DNA: TGTGCCAGCAGCAGGGGACAGGGTCGAAACACTGAAGCTTTCTTT
CDR3 protein: CASSRGQGRNTEAFF

clone size: NA
J gene: TRBJ2-1
D gene: NA
V gene: TRBV6-1
CDR3 DNA: TGTGCCAGCAGTGAGGGGGGTTACAGGGGCCATGAGCAGTTCTTC
CDR3 protein: CASSEGGYRGHEQFF

clone size: NA
J gene: TRBJ2-1
D gene: TRBD2
V gene: TRBV29-1
CDR3 DNA: TGCAGCGCGGCGGGGGGGCCCTACAATGAGCAGTTCTTC
CDR3 protein: CSAAGGPYNEQFF

clone size: NA
J gene: TRBJ1-1
D gene: NA
V gene: TRBV4-3
CDR3 DNA: TGCGCCAGCAGCATGCGGCAGAGGAACACTGAAGCTTTCTTT
CDR3 protein: CASSMRQRNTEAFF

clone size: NA
J gene: TRBJ2-3
D gene: TRBD2
V gene: TRBV13
CDR3 DNA: TGTGCCAGCAGCTTAGGCACTAGCGGGGCGCTCACAGATACGCAGTATTTT
CDR3 protein: CASSLGTSGALTDTQYF

clone size: NA
J gene: TRBJ1-2
D gene: NA
V gene: TRBV3-1/TRBV3-2
CDR3 DNA: TGTGCCAGCAGCCTTAGATTAGACCCCAAAGCTAACTATGGCTACACCTTC
CDR3 protein: CASSLRLDPKANYGYTF